This T cell receptor (beta chain) emerged from a study of blood T cell repertoires in COVID-19. At the level of the study: Sample material is recorded as cDNA or gDNA derived from T cells, B-cell-depleted T cells, or PBMCs.

V lost 7 bases, J lost 6 bases, and 14 bases stayed unmatched. Germline V gene data show CDR1 as LNHDA and CDR2 as SQIVND (reference sequence). This CDR3 has 15 residues. Clones were read by immunoSEQ multiplex PCR, and TCRdb kept only the in-frame ones, dropping some. The table shows about 44,000 clones, with about 90% occurring only once. V is TRBV19 and J is TRBJ2-7; 8 nucleotides agree with TRBD1. This clonotype originated in a woman aged 40 to 55 with acute or convalescent COVID-19. Source material: peripheral blood. The CDR3 loop is CASTPGQDVSGEQYF. CDR3 DNA sequence: TGTGCCAGTACGCCGGGACAGGACGTTTCTGGCGAGCAGTACTTC.